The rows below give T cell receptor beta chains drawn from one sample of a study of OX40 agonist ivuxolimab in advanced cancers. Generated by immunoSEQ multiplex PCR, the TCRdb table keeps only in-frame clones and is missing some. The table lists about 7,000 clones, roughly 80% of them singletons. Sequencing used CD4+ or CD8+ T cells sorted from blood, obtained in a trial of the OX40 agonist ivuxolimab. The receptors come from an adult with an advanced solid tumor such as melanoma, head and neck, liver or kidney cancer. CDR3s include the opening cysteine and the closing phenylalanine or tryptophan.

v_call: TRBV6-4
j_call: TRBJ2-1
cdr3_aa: CASSDSTGESDEQFF

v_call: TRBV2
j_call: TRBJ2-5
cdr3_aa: CASSEQAGGQETQYF

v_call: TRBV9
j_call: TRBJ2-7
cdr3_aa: CASSAGTAYEQYF

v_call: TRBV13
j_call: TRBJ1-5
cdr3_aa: CASSLGGGGQPQHF

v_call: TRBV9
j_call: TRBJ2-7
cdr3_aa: CASSVEPGQGSYEQYF

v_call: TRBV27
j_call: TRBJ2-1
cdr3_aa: CASRVSGSSYNEQFF

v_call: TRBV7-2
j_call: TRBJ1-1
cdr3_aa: CASSLDYRGYTEAFF

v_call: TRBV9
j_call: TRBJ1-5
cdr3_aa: CASGVGGLRQPQHF

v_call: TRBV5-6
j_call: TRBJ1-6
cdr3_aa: CASSSRDPGSPLHF

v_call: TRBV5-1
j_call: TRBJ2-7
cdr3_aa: CASSLSTGPGEQYF

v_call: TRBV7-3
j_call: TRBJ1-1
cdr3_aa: CASSLFQGRTEAFF

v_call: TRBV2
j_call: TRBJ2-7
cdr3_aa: CASSEAPEVLSYEQYF

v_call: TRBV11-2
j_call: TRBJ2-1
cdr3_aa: CASVGGTGSEQFF

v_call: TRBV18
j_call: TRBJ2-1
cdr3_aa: CASSDVLNIDEQFF

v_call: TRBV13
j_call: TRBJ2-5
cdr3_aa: CASGQGTVGWQYF

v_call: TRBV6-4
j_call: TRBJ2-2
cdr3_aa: CASSGTDTGELFF

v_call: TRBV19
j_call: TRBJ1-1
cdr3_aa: CASMWGTNTEAFF

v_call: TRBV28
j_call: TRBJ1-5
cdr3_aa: CASSSPAENQPQHF

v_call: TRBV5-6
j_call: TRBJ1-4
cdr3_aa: CASSGRQGKRNEKLFF

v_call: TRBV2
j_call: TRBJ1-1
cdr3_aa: CASSEVWGRDTEAFF

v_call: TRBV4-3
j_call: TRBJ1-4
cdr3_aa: CASSPVQREKLFF

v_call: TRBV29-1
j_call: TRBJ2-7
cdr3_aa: CSVGAGTRSYEQYF

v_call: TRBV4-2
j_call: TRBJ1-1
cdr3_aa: CASSQGPKWEAFF

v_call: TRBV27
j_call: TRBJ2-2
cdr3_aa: CASSFGLNTGELFF

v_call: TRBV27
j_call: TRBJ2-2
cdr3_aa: CASSPREVINTGELFF

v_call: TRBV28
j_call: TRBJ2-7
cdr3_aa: CASSFPQGALGYEQYF

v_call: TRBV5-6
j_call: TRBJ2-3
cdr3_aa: CASSLTSDTDTQYF

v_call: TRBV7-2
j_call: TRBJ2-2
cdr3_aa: CASSLGSGELFF

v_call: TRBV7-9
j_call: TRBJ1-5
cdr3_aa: CASSLDRGNQPQHF

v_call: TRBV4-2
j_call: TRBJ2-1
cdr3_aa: CASSLLASGTNEQFF

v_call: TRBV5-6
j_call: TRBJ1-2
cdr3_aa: CASSFTTGQFYGYTF

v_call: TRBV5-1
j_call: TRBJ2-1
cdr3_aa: CASSSGSSYNEQFF

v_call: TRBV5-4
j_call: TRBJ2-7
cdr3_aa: CASSEVGVLNEQYF

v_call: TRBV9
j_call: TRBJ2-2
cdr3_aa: CASSEPGQGLSGELFF

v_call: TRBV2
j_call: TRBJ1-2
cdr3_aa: CASSETAYGYTF

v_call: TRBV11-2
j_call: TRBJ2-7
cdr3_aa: CASSLAGAPEQYF

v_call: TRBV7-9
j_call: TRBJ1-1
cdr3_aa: CASRPASSNTEAFF

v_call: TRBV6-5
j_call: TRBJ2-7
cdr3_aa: CASSLFHGRAEQYF

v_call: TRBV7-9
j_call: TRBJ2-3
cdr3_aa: CASSLFSTDTQYF

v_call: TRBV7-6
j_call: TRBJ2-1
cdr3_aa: CASSLVAGTNEQFF

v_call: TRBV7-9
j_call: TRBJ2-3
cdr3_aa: CASSLAQGRKDTQYF

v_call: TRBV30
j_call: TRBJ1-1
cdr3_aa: CAWSGGSGGMNTEAFF

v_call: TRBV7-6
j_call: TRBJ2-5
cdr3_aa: CASSLGTSGYIAETQYF

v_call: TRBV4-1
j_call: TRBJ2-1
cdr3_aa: CASSQVSGPEFRFF

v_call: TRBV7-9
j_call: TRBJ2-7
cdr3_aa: CASIPAATYEQYF

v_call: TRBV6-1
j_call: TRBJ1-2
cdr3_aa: CASSGRTGPNNYGYTF

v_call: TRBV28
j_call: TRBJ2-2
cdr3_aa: CASSLEDRVGTGELFF

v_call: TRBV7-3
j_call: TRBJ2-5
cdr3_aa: CASSPLTGGEETQYF

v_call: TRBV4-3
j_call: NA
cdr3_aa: CASSQDSGTPRYEQYF

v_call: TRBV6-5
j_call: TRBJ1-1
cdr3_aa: CASNLQLMDTEAFF

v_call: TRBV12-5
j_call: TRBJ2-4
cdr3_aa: CASVTQVRYIQYF

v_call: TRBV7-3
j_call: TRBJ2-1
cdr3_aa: CASSLGTSGYNEQFF

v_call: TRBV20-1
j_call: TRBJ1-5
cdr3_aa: CSATRNQPQHF

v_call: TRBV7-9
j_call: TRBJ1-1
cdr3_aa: CASSFGRTEAFF

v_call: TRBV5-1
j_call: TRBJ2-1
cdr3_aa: CASSLTSGGYNEQFF

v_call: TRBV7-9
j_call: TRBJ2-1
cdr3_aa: CASTSSIVGNEQFF

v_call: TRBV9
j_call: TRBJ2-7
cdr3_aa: CASSPALSYEQYF